This is a list of T cell receptor beta chains from one sample in a study of shared clonotypes between healthy human individuals. The table came from immunoSEQ multiplex PCR; TCRdb's copy has only in-frame clones and leaves some out. There are fewer than 800,000 clones in the sample; about 90% occur only once, and 24% lies in the top ten. Sample: naive CD8+ T cells sorted from blood. The receptors originated from a man aged 25-40 years in good health. CDR3s include the opening cysteine and the closing phenylalanine or tryptophan. A D gene is named only where the DNA matches it firmly. Expanded clones are given a class, and other clones once, few, many or no size at all.

J gene: TRBJ2-4; D gene: TRBD2; clone size: .; V gene: TRBV7-3; CDR3 protein: CASSPTSGSNIQYF; CDR3 DNA: TGTGCCAGCAGCCCGACTAGCGGGAGTAACATTCAGTACTTC
J gene: TRBJ2-2; D gene: .; clone size: .; V gene: TRBV29-1; CDR3 protein: CSGRDSNTGELFF; CDR3 DNA: TGCAGCGGGCGGGACAGCAACACCGGGGAGCTGTTTTTT
J gene: TRBJ2-7; D gene: TRBD1; clone size: .; V gene: TRBV6-6; CDR3 protein: CASGDSSYEQYF; CDR3 DNA: TGTGCCAGCGGGGACAGTTCCTACGAGCAGTACTTC
J gene: TRBJ2-7; D gene: .; clone size: .; V gene: TRBV5-6; CDR3 protein: CASRRGEQYF; CDR3 DNA: TGTGCCAGCAGGAGAGGCGAGCAGTACTTC
J gene: TRBJ2-1; D gene: TRBD2; clone size: .; V gene: TRBV10-3; CDR3 protein: CAISRTSGSNEQFF; CDR3 DNA: TGTGCCATCAGCCGGACTAGCGGGAGTAATGAGCAGTTCTTC
J gene: TRBJ2-1; D gene: TRBD2; clone size: .; V gene: TRBV5-6; CDR3 protein: CASTLLAGGSYNEQFF; CDR3 DNA: TGTGCCAGCACCCTTTTAGCGGGAGGGTCCTACAATGAGCAGTTCTTC
J gene: TRBJ2-5; D gene: .; clone size: .; V gene: TRBV4-3; CDR3 protein: CASSQEGPQETQYF; CDR3 DNA: TGCGCCAGCAGCCAAGAGGGTCCTCAAGAGACCCAGTACTTC
J gene: TRBJ2-5; D gene: .; clone size: .; V gene: TRBV4-2; CDR3 protein: CASSQDASPETQYF; CDR3 DNA: TGTGCCAGCAGCCAAGACGCCAGCCCAGAGACCCAGTACTTC
J gene: TRBJ2-7; D gene: .; clone size: .; V gene: TRBV28; CDR3 protein: CASSSWGSSYEQYF; CDR3 DNA: TGTGCCAGCAGTTCCTGGGGGAGCTCCTACGAGCAGTACTTC
J gene: TRBJ2-1; D gene: TRBD2; clone size: .; V gene: TRBV5-6; CDR3 protein: CASSLVGGPLYNEQFF; CDR3 DNA: TGTGCCAGCAGCTTGGTGGGAGGGCCTTTGTACAATGAGCAGTTCTTC
J gene: TRBJ2-2; D gene: .; clone size: once; V gene: TRBV11-3; CDR3 protein: CASSPRLGQLPNTGELFF; CDR3 DNA: TGTGCCAGCAGCCCTCGACTCGGACAACTCCCGAACACCGGGGAGCTGTTTTTT
J gene: TRBJ2-7; D gene: TRBD2; clone size: .; V gene: TRBV29-1; CDR3 protein: CSVEGVAGVSGSSEQYF; CDR3 DNA: TGCAGCGTTGAAGGGGTAGCGGGAGTGAGCGGGTCCTCCGAGCAGTACTTC
J gene: TRBJ2-7; D gene: .; clone size: .; V gene: TRBV13; CDR3 protein: CASALGQGRYEQYF; CDR3 DNA: TGTGCCAGTGCTCTAGGGCAGGGGAGGTACGAGCAGTACTTC
J gene: TRBJ2-1; D gene: .; clone size: once; V gene: TRBV5-6; CDR3 protein: CASSLRGEQFF; CDR3 DNA: TGTGCCAGCAGTCTTAGAGGTGAGCAGTTCTTC
J gene: TRBJ2-3; D gene: TRBD1; clone size: .; V gene: TRBV2; CDR3 protein: CASSLLPTGHTDTQYF; CDR3 DNA: TGTGCCAGCAGCCTCCTACCGACAGGGCACACAGATACGCAGTATTTT
J gene: TRBJ1-1; D gene: TRBD1; clone size: .; V gene: TRBV7-6; CDR3 protein: CASSLKDRGTEAFF; CDR3 DNA: TGTGCCAGCAGCTTAAAGGACAGGGGCACTGAAGCTTTCTTT
J gene: TRBJ2-1; D gene: .; clone size: .; V gene: TRBV7-2; CDR3 protein: CASSLDGHGNEQFF; CDR3 DNA: TGTGCCAGCAGCTTAGATGGGCACGGGAATGAGCAGTTCTTC
J gene: TRBJ1-6; D gene: TRBD1; clone size: .; V gene: TRBV11-2; CDR3 protein: CASSPGTANSPLHF; CDR3 DNA: TGTGCCAGCAGCCCTGGGACAGCTAATTCACCCCTCCACTTT
J gene: TRBJ2-1; D gene: .; clone size: .; V gene: TRBV5-6; CDR3 protein: CASSLEAPEQFF; CDR3 DNA: TGTGCCAGCAGCTTGGAGGCTCCAGAGCAGTTCTTC
J gene: TRBJ2-1; D gene: TRBD2; clone size: .; V gene: TRBV6-4; CDR3 protein: CASSEEAGVIVEQFF; CDR3 DNA: TGTGCCAGCAGTGAAGAGGCGGGAGTAATTGTAGAGCAGTTCTTC
J gene: TRBJ2-5; D gene: .; clone size: .; V gene: TRBV6-5; CDR3 protein: CASSLVPQETQYF; CDR3 DNA: TGTGCCAGCAGCCTTGTCCCGCAGGAGACCCAGTACTTC
J gene: TRBJ1-2; D gene: .; clone size: .; V gene: TRBV4-1; CDR3 protein: CASSQHSGGAGYGYTF; CDR3 DNA: TGCGCCAGCAGCCAGCATAGTGGGGGCGCGGGCTATGGCTACACCTTC
J gene: TRBJ2-7; D gene: TRBD2; clone size: .; V gene: TRBV27; CDR3 protein: CASSGLFGGRDEQYF; CDR3 DNA: TGTGCCAGCAGTGGCCTATTTGGCGGGAGAGACGAGCAGTACTTC
J gene: TRBJ2-7; D gene: .; clone size: .; V gene: TRBV25-1; CDR3 protein: CASGGYYEQYF; CDR3 DNA: TGTGCCAGCGGGGGCTACTACGAGCAGTACTTC
J gene: TRBJ2-7; D gene: TRBD2; clone size: .; V gene: TRBV7-6; CDR3 protein: CASSLGSGRGEQYF; CDR3 DNA: TGTGCCAGCAGCTTAGGTAGCGGGAGGGGCGAGCAGTACTTC
J gene: TRBJ2-1; D gene: .; clone size: .; V gene: TRBV9; CDR3 protein: CASSVEGWEARDEQFF; CDR3 DNA: TGTGCCAGCAGCGTAGAAGGGTGGGAGGCAAGAGATGAGCAGTTCTTC
J gene: TRBJ2-1; D gene: .; clone size: .; V gene: TRBV29-1; CDR3 protein: CSVEKRGEQFF; CDR3 DNA: TGCAGCGTTGAAAAAAGGGGTGAGCAGTTCTTC
J gene: TRBJ2-7; D gene: TRBD2; clone size: .; V gene: TRBV2; CDR3 protein: CASSEGLAGLYEQYF; CDR3 DNA: TGTGCCAGCAGTGAAGGGCTAGCGGGACTATACGAGCAGTACTTC
J gene: TRBJ2-7; D gene: .; clone size: .; V gene: TRBV13; CDR3 protein: CASSSSPLYEQYF; CDR3 DNA: TGTGCCAGCAGCTCTAGTCCTCTCTACGAGCAGTACTTC
J gene: TRBJ2-7; D gene: .; clone size: .; V gene: TRBV29-1; CDR3 protein: CSVEAGETYEQYF; CDR3 DNA: TGCAGCGTTGAAGCAGGGGAGACCTACGAGCAGTACTTC
J gene: TRBJ2-7; D gene: .; clone size: .; V gene: TRBV29-1; CDR3 protein: CSGRGESSYEQYF; CDR3 DNA: TGCAGCGGTAGGGGGGAAAGCTCCTACGAGCAGTACTTC
J gene: TRBJ1-4; D gene: .; clone size: .; V gene: TRBV5-1; CDR3 protein: CASSLVTGSNEKLFF; CDR3 DNA: TGCGCCAGCAGCTTGGTCACAGGGAGTAATGAAAAACTGTTTTTT
J gene: TRBJ2-7; D gene: TRBD1; clone size: .; V gene: TRBV4-1; CDR3 protein: CASSQRTGDYEQYF; CDR3 DNA: TGCGCCAGCAGCCAACGGACAGGGGACTACGAACAGTACTTC
J gene: TRBJ2-1; D gene: .; clone size: .; V gene: TRBV9; CDR3 protein: CASSNGGRGYNEQFF; CDR3 DNA: TGTGCCAGCAGCAATGGAGGGAGGGGGTACAATGAGCAGTTCTTC
J gene: TRBJ2-1; D gene: TRBD2; clone size: once; V gene: TRBV28; CDR3 protein: CASSGSGRLYNEQFF; CDR3 DNA: TGTGCCAGCAGTGGAAGCGGGAGACTCTACAATGAGCAGTTCTTC
J gene: TRBJ2-5; D gene: .; clone size: .; V gene: TRBV9; CDR3 protein: CASSPRGGQETQYF; CDR3 DNA: TGTGCCAGCAGCCCGAGGGGAGGCCAAGAGACCCAGTACTTC
J gene: TRBJ1-1; D gene: .; clone size: .; V gene: TRBV6-5; CDR3 protein: CASTGGGEGAFF; CDR3 DNA: TGTGCCAGCACGGGGGGGGGAGAGGGAGCTTTCTTT
J gene: TRBJ2-1; D gene: .; clone size: few; V gene: TRBV29-1; CDR3 protein: CSVTREGGSYNEQFF; CDR3 DNA: TGCAGCGTCACCAGAGAGGGAGGTTCGTACAATGAGCAGTTCTTC
J gene: TRBJ1-5; D gene: TRBD1; clone size: .; V gene: TRBV28; CDR3 protein: CASSPQGAGQPQHF; CDR3 DNA: TGTGCCAGCAGTCCACAGGGGGCAGGTCAGCCCCAGCATTTT
J gene: TRBJ2-1; D gene: .; clone size: .; V gene: TRBV28; CDR3 protein: CASSYPGAYNEQFF; CDR3 DNA: TGTGCCAGCAGTTACCCAGGAGCTTACAATGAGCAGTTCTTC
J gene: TRBJ2-7; D gene: TRBD2; clone size: .; V gene: TRBV6-1; CDR3 protein: CASSEKPLREGSYEQYF; CDR3 DNA: TGTGCCAGCAGTGAAAAACCCCTCAGGGAGGGTTCCTACGAGCAGTACTTC
J gene: TRBJ1-1; D gene: .; clone size: .; V gene: TRBV27; CDR3 protein: CASSLTPNTEAFF; CDR3 DNA: TGTGCCAGCAGCTTGACACCGAACACTGAAGCTTTCTTT
J gene: TRBJ2-7; D gene: TRBD1; clone size: .; V gene: TRBV7-9; CDR3 protein: CASSPSAPGQGPSYEQYF; CDR3 DNA: TGTGCCAGCAGCCCTAGTGCACCGGGACAGGGTCCGTCCTACGAGCAGTACTTC
J gene: TRBJ2-1; D gene: .; clone size: .; V gene: TRBV15; CDR3 protein: CATSRDVANSYNEQFF; CDR3 DNA: TGTGCCACCAGCAGAGATGTAGCGAACTCCTACAATGAGCAGTTCTTC
J gene: TRBJ1-4; D gene: TRBD1; clone size: .; V gene: TRBV7-9; CDR3 protein: CASSPPRDREPNEKLFF; CDR3 DNA: TGTGCCAGCAGCCCACCCCGGGACAGGGAGCCGAATGAAAAACTGTTTTTT
J gene: TRBJ2-7; D gene: .; clone size: .; V gene: TRBV27; CDR3 protein: CASSSTQYEQYF; CDR3 DNA: TGTGCCAGCAGTTCGACACAATACGAGCAGTACTTC
J gene: TRBJ1-2; D gene: TRBD1; clone size: .; V gene: TRBV19; CDR3 protein: CASRPNRGRVNYGYTF; CDR3 DNA: TGTGCCAGTAGACCAAACAGGGGGCGCGTCAACTATGGCTACACCTTC
J gene: TRBJ2-7; D gene: TRBD2; clone size: once; V gene: TRBV2; CDR3 protein: CASSEGLAGYEQYF; CDR3 DNA: TGTGCCAGCAGTGAAGGGTTAGCGGGATACGAGCAGTACTTC
J gene: TRBJ2-7; D gene: .; clone size: .; V gene: TRBV27; CDR3 protein: CASRTRRLGTYEQYF; CDR3 DNA: TGTGCCAGCAGAACAAGAAGGCTTGGGACCTACGAGCAGTACTTC
J gene: TRBJ2-5; D gene: .; clone size: .; V gene: TRBV5-6; CDR3 protein: CASSLNRQETQYF; CDR3 DNA: TGTGCCAGCAGCTTGAACAGACAAGAGACCCAGTACTTC
J gene: TRBJ1-4; D gene: .; clone size: .; V gene: TRBV19; CDR3 protein: CATEAPIVEKLFF; CDR3 DNA: TGTGCCACCGAAGCCCCGATAGTGGAAAAACTGTTTTTT